This T cell receptor beta chain stems from a study of cytotoxic CD8 clonotypes in ibrutinib-treated CLL. At the level of the study: Enrolment comprised over ten relapsed/refractory and over 14 treatment-naive patients; 17 were IGHV unmutated. The sample average was 255,043 productive templates and 94,082 productive rearrangements. Results showed approximately 25 partial and 2 complete responses; following median about 68 months, around 15 remained remitted, roughly 12 advanced.

The sample holds a few counts of this clone. Its target is not known. V lost 3 bases to trimming and J lost 0 bases; unmatched junction nucleotides: 2. CDR1 is SGHDT and CDR2 is YYEEEE in the germline V gene. The CDR3 length is 16 residues. Findings and caveats of the study: Pretreatment clonality was elevated relative to age-matched healthy donors and paralleled circulating CD8+ T-cell counts.

The repertoire was sequenced with immunoSEQ multiplex PCR; TCRdb's copy has only in-frame clones and lacks some. The data hold more than 200,000 clones, with less than 75% observed a single time. The V gene is TRBV5-6, the J gene TRBJ2-3, with 12 bases lining up with TRBD2. Material: PBMCs, obtained after 24 months of ibrutinib treatment. The TCR originated in a human donor with chronic lymphocytic leukemia. The DNA of the CDR3 is TGTGCCAGCAGCTGGGGGACTAGCGGGAGCACAGATACGCAGTATTTT. This sequence encodes CASSWGTSGSTDTQYF. The variable domain in full, completed from reference TRBV5-6 and TRBJ2-3, reads DAGVTQSPTHLIKTRGQQVTLRCSPKSGHDTVSWYQQALGQGPQFIFQYYEEEERQRGNFPDRFSGHQFPNYSSELNVNALLLGDSALYLCASSWGTSGSTDTQYFGPGTRLTVL.